This T cell receptor (beta chain) derives from a study of cytomegalovirus exposure and HLA in healthy donors. Trimming removed 3 bases at V and 2 bases at J, with 11 bases between. Looked up from germline, CDR1 is SGHTA and CDR2 is FQGNSA. The CDR3 loop spans 15 amino acids. Sequencing used immunoSEQ multiplex PCR; TCRdb keeps in-frame clones, though not all of them. The sample lists 150,000 to 200,000 clones; around four fifths were seen once. Points on this clone: The same CDR3 is also encoded by other DNA sequences in this sample.

Sequences were obtained from PBMCs. The chain has TRBV7-2 and TRBJ1-5; a possible D gene is TRBD1 (6 bases). This clonotype was obtained from a man aged 18-30 years in good health and CMV-seropositive. The CDR3, as DNA: TGTGCCAGCAGCTTGGGGGGGCTGGGCAATCAGCCCCAGCATTTT. This encodes CASSLGGLGNQPQHF.